Listed below are T cell receptor beta chains from one sample, sequenced in a study of cytomegalovirus exposure and HLA in healthy donors. Sequencing used immunoSEQ multiplex PCR; TCRdb keeps in-frame clones, though not all of them. The profile covers some 100,000 clones, with about 85% appearing a single time and about 3.9% taken by the ten largest. The sample consisted of PBMCs. The receptor set was obtained from a man aged 25-40 years in good health and CMV-seronegative. Both conserved end residues are part of each CDR3. The order of the fields is clone size, V gene, J gene, D gene, CDR3 DNA, CDR3 protein. D genes are given only for firm matches. A clone size is listed for some rows: how often the clone was seen (once, few, many), or a class if it is expanded.

-	TRBV5-1	TRBJ2-5	TRBD2	TGCGCCAGCAGCTTGTCGGGGGGGCGTGAGACCCAGTACTTC	CASSLSGGRETQYF
few	TRBV4-1	TRBJ2-7	TRBD1	TGCGCCAGCAGCCAAGAAGATACGACAGGGGGTGTCAACGAGCAGTACTTC	CASSQEDTTGGVNEQYF
-	TRBV7-6	TRBJ2-7	-	TGTGCCAGCAGCCCCGGGGGCTACGAGCAGTACTTC	CASSPGGYEQYF
-	TRBV5-1	TRBJ1-4	TRBD1	TGCGCCAGCAGCTTGGAAGGGGGCCAGCAGGAAAAACTGTTTTTT	CASSLEGGQQEKLFF
-	TRBV5-1	TRBJ2-2	TRBD1	TGCGCCAGCAGCCGACAGGGGGACACCGGGGAGCTGTTTTTT	CASSRQGDTGELFF
-	TRBV29-1	TRBJ2-7	TRBD1	TGCAGCGCTCGACAGGGGCCCGCCTCCTACGAGCAGTACTTC	CSARQGPASYEQYF
-	TRBV10-2	TRBJ1-1	-	TGCGCCAGCTCCGGGGGGCGAGAGAGGAACACTGAAGCTTTCTTT	CASSGGRERNTEAFF
-	TRBV27	TRBJ1-2	TRBD1	TGTGCCAGCTCCGAGACAGGGCCCCCTCTCTATGGCTACACCTTC	CASSETGPPLYGYTF
-	TRBV5-6	TRBJ2-3	-	TGTGCCAGCAGCTCATTTAGCACAGATACGCAGTATTTT	CASSSFSTDTQYF
-	TRBV30	TRBJ2-1	-	TGTGCCTGGAGTCCGACTAGGGGTGAGCAGTTCTTC	CAWSPTRGEQFF
-	TRBV6-5	TRBJ2-5	-	TGTGCCAGCAACGAGGTGGCACAGGGCCAAGAGACCCAGTACTTC	CASNEVAQGQETQYF
-	TRBV6-6	TRBJ1-1	-	TGTGCCAGCAGTCCCCGTCAGAAAAGAGCTTTCTTT	CASSPRQKRAFF
-	TRBV5-1	TRBJ2-7	-	TGCGCCAGCACCCCAGGGGGGTGGGGTAATGGCGAGCAGTACTTC	CASTPGGWGNGEQYF
-	TRBV28	TRBJ1-1	TRBD1	TGTGCCAGCAGACGGACAGGGGATTACACTGAAGCTTTCTTT	CASRRTGDYTEAFF
-	TRBV29-1	TRBJ2-5	TRBD2	TGCAGCGTTGCGGTGGCTAGCGGGAGGGCCGGGGAGACCCAGTACTTC	CSVAVASGRAGETQYF
-	TRBV5-6	TRBJ2-7	TRBD2	TGTGCCAGCAGCTCCGGGACTAATTACGAGCAGTACTTC	CASSSGTNYEQYF
-	TRBV15	TRBJ1-4	-	TGTGCCACCAGCGGTATTACAGGGTCAACTAATGAAAAACTGTTTTTT	CATSGITGSTNEKLFF
-	TRBV4-2	TRBJ2-2	-	TGTGCCAGCAGCCAAGACCATGCCTCGGTCGGGGAGCTGTTTTTT	CASSQDHASVGELFF
-	TRBV15	TRBJ2-7	-	TGTGCCACCAGCAGGGGTGGCAGGGGGGCCTCCTACGAGCAGTACTTC	CATSRGGRGASYEQYF
-	TRBV29-1	TRBJ2-3	TRBD2	TGCAGCGTTGGGGTCCGCGGGCTAGCGGGCGCCGATACGCAGTATTTT	CSVGVRGLAGADTQYF
-	TRBV10-3	TRBJ2-5	-	TGTGCCATCAGTGAGTCGGAGGGAGAGACCCAGTACTTC	CAISESEGETQYF
-	TRBV7-3	TRBJ1-1	-	TGTGCCAGCAGCCCTACCTCGAGGGGGGGCACTGAAGCTTTCTTT	CASSPTSRGGTEAFF
-	TRBV10-3	TRBJ1-4	-	TGTGCCATCAGTGACCTTGAAAAACTGTTTTTT	CAISDLEKLFF
-	TRBV6-6	TRBJ2-5	TRBD1	TGTGCCAGCTTGACAGGGGGAGAGACCCAGTACTTC	CASLTGGETQYF
-	TRBV2	TRBJ2-2	TRBD2	TGTGCCAGCAGGCGACTAGCGGGATTGACCGGGGAGCTGTTTTTT	CASRRLAGLTGELFF
-	TRBV28	TRBJ1-5	-	TGTGCCAGCAGTCGATCTTTAGATAATCAGCCCCAGCATTTT	CASSRSLDNQPQHF
-	TRBV6-5	TRBJ2-7	TRBD2	TGTGCCAGCAGTTACAGCGGGGAGTACGAGCAGTACTTC	CASSYSGEYEQYF
-	TRBV4-1	TRBJ2-1	TRBD2	TGCGCCAGCAGCCAACTGGGACTAGCGGGAAGCCATGAGCAGTTCTTC	CASSQLGLAGSHEQFF
-	TRBV27	TRBJ2-2	TRBD2	TGTGCCAGCAGTTCCCGACTAGCGGGGTTCACCGGGGAGCTGTTTTTT	CASSSRLAGFTGELFF
-	TRBV6-4	TRBJ2-1	-	TGTGCCAGCAGTGAGAAGGACACGGCCTCTATCTACAATGAGCAGTTCTTC	CASSEKDTASIYNEQFF
-	TRBV5-1	TRBJ1-2	-	TGCGCCAGCAGCTTAACCCGGGGTGACCGGGGTGGCTACACCTTC	CASSLTRGDRGGYTF
-	TRBV6-1	TRBJ2-2	TRBD1	TGTGCCAGCAGTGAAGCTGGCAGGGGGCATTCCGGGGAGCTGTTTTTT	CASSEAGRGHSGELFF
-	TRBV5-1	TRBJ2-1	-	TGCGCCAGCAGCGCGGAAGGACTCACGGTTGGCAATGAGCAGTTCTTC	CASSAEGLTVGNEQFF
-	TRBV28	TRBJ2-7	TRBD1	TGTGCCAGCAGTTTGTGGGGGTACAGGGGCCCATCCTACGAGCAGTACTTC	CASSLWGYRGPSYEQYF
-	TRBV7-8	TRBJ1-5	TRBD1	TGTGCCAGCAGCTCCAGACGGGACAGGGCACATCAGCCCCAGCATTTT	CASSSRRDRAHQPQHF
-	TRBV27	TRBJ2-7	TRBD2	TGTGCCAGCAGCGCGAATGACATTTCGACTAGCGGGTCCGCAAGGGAGCAGTACTTC	CASSANDISTSGSAREQYF
-	TRBV11-3	TRBJ2-1	-	TGTGCCAGCAGCGCAGGTGTAGGTTACAATGAGCAGTTCTTC	CASSAGVGYNEQFF
-	TRBV9	TRBJ1-6	TRBD1	TGTGCCAGCAGCCCTCAAGGGGGACAGATAAGCTCCTATAATTCACCCCTCCACTTT	CASSPQGGQISSYNSPLHF
-	TRBV28	TRBJ2-3	TRBD2	TGTGCCAGCAGCCCAGGCGCGGGAGTATGGACAGATACGCAGTATTTT	CASSPGAGVWTDTQYF
-	TRBV5-1	TRBJ2-5	TRBD1	TGCGCCAGCAGCTACGGACAGGGATCGGTACGAGAGACCCAGTACTTC	CASSYGQGSVRETQYF
-	TRBV5-1	TRBJ2-5	TRBD1	TGCGCCAGCAGCCTAACAGGGGGCGCGGAGACCCAGTACTTC	CASSLTGGAETQYF
-	TRBV28	TRBJ1-1	TRBD1	TGTGCCAGCAGTCGGGACAGGGGGAGGGTGACTGAAGCTTTCTTT	CASSRDRGRVTEAFF
few	TRBV7-3	TRBJ2-3	TRBD2	TGTGCCAGCAGCTCCCAGAGCGGGGGGGCCGAAGATACGCAGTATTTT	CASSSQSGGAEDTQYF
-	TRBV7-3	TRBJ2-1	TRBD1	TGTGCCAGCAGCTTGGACAGGGCTTTCGAGCAGTTCTTC	CASSLDRAFEQFF
-	TRBV2	TRBJ2-5	-	TGTGCCAGCAGCTTGAAACAAAAAGAGACCCAGTACTTC	CASSLKQKETQYF
-	TRBV29-1	TRBJ2-1	TRBD2	TGCAGCGTCTCTATTTTGACTAGCACGTCCTACAATGAGCAGTTCTTC	CSVSILTSTSYNEQFF
-	TRBV13	TRBJ2-5	TRBD1	TGTGCCAGCAGCTCCGGGACAGGGGGCCCAGAGACCCAGTACTTC	CASSSGTGGPETQYF
-	TRBV7-9	TRBJ1-1	-	TGTGCCAGCAGCCGGAGCGAGTCCGAAGCTTTCTTT	CASSRSESEAFF
-	TRBV30	TRBJ1-1	-	TGTGCCTGGAGTAACGGCGGTACGACCAACACTGAAGCTTTCTTT	CAWSNGGTTNTEAFF
-	TRBV2	TRBJ2-1	TRBD2	TGTGCCAGCAGGGGTCTCCATAGCGGGAGGACCTACAATGAGCAGTTCTTC	CASRGLHSGRTYNEQFF
-	TRBV6-5	TRBJ2-3	-	TGTGCCAGCAGTTCCGAGGAAAGCACAGATACGCAGTATTTT	CASSSEESTDTQYF
once	TRBV27	TRBJ1-2	-	TGTGCCAGCAGGGGTAACAGGGAACGGGACCATGGCTACACCTTC	CASRGNRERDHGYTF
few	TRBV5-6	TRBJ2-1	TRBD2	TGTGCCAGCAGCTTGGCGGGACTAAAGCAGTTCTTC	CASSLAGLKQFF
-	TRBV28	TRBJ1-5	-	TGTGCCAGCAGTTTATCGGACAAAAGGCCCAATCAGCCCCAGCATTTT	CASSLSDKRPNQPQHF
-	TRBV7-2	TRBJ2-1	TRBD1	TGTGCCAGCAGCCTCCGGGGACAGGGGGGCAGTGAGCAGTTCTTC	CASSLRGQGGSEQFF